Below are 22 T cell receptor beta chains sequenced from a single sample in a study of cytomegalovirus exposure and HLA in healthy donors. Libraries were prepared by immunoSEQ multiplex PCR; TCRdb keeps only in-frame clonotypes and omits some of them. The table records roughly 190,000 clones, roughly 88% of them present only once. The specimen was PBMCs. These receptors all stem from a young woman in good health and CMV-seronegative.

The chain has TRBV7-2 and TRBJ1-3; the D gene is possibly TRBD1 (6 bases). The CDR3 is made up of 15 amino acids. The ends were cut back, 5 bases at V and 2 bases at J, with 13 bases in the middle. Per the germline V gene, CDR1 is SGHTA and CDR2 is FQGNSA. Here the CDR3 DNA reads TGTGCCAGCAGCCTTCGAACAGGGCCTGGAAACACCATATATTTT. Translating it yields CASSLRTGPGNTIYF.

V usage is TRBV12-1 and J usage is TRBJ2-1; the D segment call TRBD2 is taken from the table without a DNA check. TRBV12-1 represents a pseudogene. CDR3 length: 16 amino acids. CDR3 residues: CASSLYSGNSYNEQFF. The CDR3 bases are TGTGCCAGCAGCCTTTATAGCGGGAATTCCTACAATGAGCAGTTCTTC.

The chain couples TRBV12-5 to TRBJ2-7; 7 bases are a match to TRBD1. From germline, CDR1 is LGHNT and CDR2 FRNRAP. J gave up 0 bases and V 3 bases, and 11 bases lay outside the gene matches. The length of the CDR3 is 17 residues. The CDR3 DNA is TGTGCTAGTGGTTTTACTCCTGGGGACAGCTACTCCTACGAGCAGTACTTC. Translating gives CASGFTPGDSYSYEQYF.

The V and J genes are TRBV30 and TRBJ2-3, with TRBD1 identical over 7 bases. The junction had 6 bases not matched to a gene; V was cut back by 3 bases and J by 6 bases. Germline-derived CDR1 and CDR2 are GTSNPN and SVGIG (reference sequence). The CDR3 covers 13 residues. The CDR3 DNA reads as TGTGCCTGGAGAAACAGGGGAAGGGATACGCAGTATTTT. Protein: CAWRNRGRDTQYF.

This chain uses TRBV5-1 with TRBJ1-1; maybe TRBD1 (6 bases). With 4 bases removed from V and 0 bases from J, the gap between germline ends came to 16 bases. This CDR3 comprises 16 residues. Germline loops: CDR1 SGHRS, CDR2 YFSETQ. The CDR3 bases are TGCGCCAGCAGCCCCGCACGGACAGATTTGAACACTGAAGCTTTCTTT. This sequence encodes CASSPARTDLNTEAFF. Full variable domain (remainder filled in from reference TRBV5-1 and TRBJ1-1): KAGVTQTPRYLIKTRGQQVTLSCSPISGHRSVSWYQQTPGQGLQFLFEYFSETQRNKGNFPGRFSGRQFSNSRSEMNVSTLELGDSALYLCASSPARTDLNTEAFFGQGTRLTVV.

The CDR3 nucleotides read TGTGCCACCAGCAGTAGGGGCGATGAGCAGTTCTTC. Encoded protein: CATSSRGDEQFF. The chain links TRBV15 to TRBJ2-1, with D maybe TRBD1 (5 bases). The germline V and J ends were trimmed by 3 bases and 8 bases, with 8 bases remaining between them. The germline CDR1 and CDR2 sequences are LNHNV and YYDKDF (reference sequence). The CDR3 contains 12 residues.

V gene TRBV10-2 combines with J gene TRBJ2-5; tentatively, D is TRBD2 (5 bases). Trimming pared 3 bases from V and 5 bases from J, leaving 16 bases between. CDR1 is WSHSY, CDR2 SAAADI, per germline. This CDR3 has 15 residues. The CDR3 coding sequence is TGCGCCAGCAGTGATGTGGGCACTCCGGGGGAGACCCAGTACTTC. Its protein is CASSDVGTPGETQYF.

This chain uses TRBV19 with TRBJ1-3; TRBD1 matches at 7 bases. The CDR3 covers 13 residues. Looked up from germline, CDR1 is LNHDA and CDR2 is SQIVND (reference sequence). V shed 11 bases and J 4 bases; nucleotides not matched to a gene: 8. DNA for the CDR3: TGTGCCGGCGGCGGGACAGAAGGAAACACCATATATTTT. Translated: CAGGGTEGNTIYF.

This clone was observed a single time. The chain uses TRBV4-2 and TRBJ2-3, with TRBD2 matching 8 bases. This CDR3 spans 16 amino acids. V lost 6 bases, J lost 2 bases, and 10 bases stayed unmatched. Germline V gene sequence: CDR1 LGHNA, CDR2 YNFKEQ. CDR3 region: CASRRAGSGDTDTQYF. CDR3 in DNA: TGTGCCAGCAGGAGAGCGGGTAGCGGGGACACAGATACGCAGTATTTT.

This chain joins TRBV7-9 and TRBJ2-2; 10 positions agree with TRBD2. Germline CDR1 is SEHNR and CDR2 is FQNEAQ (reference sequence). Trimming at V came to 4 bases and at J to 5 bases, leaving 4 bases not matched to a gene. The CDR3 totals 15 residues. The chain's CDR3 is CASSWLAGDTGELFF. In nucleotides, the CDR3 is TGTGCCAGCAGCTGGCTAGCGGGAGATACCGGGGAGCTGTTTTTT.

This clone came up once. J is TRBJ1-2 and V is TRBV30, with D perhaps TRBD1 (6 bases). The CDR3 is 13 amino acids. Germline values: CDR1 GTSNPN, CDR2 SVGIG (reference sequence). Trimming cost V 4 bases and J 7 bases, with 16 bases left between them. CDR3 loop: CAWTKDRWGGYTF. Here the CDR3 DNA reads TGTGCCTGGACCAAGGACAGATGGGGTGGCTACACCTTC.

The rearrangement joins TRBV2 to TRBJ2-2; 7 bases agree with TRBD2. V lost 5 bases, J lost 6 bases, and 9 bases stayed unmatched. This CDR3 has 15 amino acids. CDR1 SNHLY and CDR2 FYNNEI come from the germline V gene. The CDR3 sequence: CASSSGLRGAGELFF. The DNA of the CDR3 is TGTGCCAGCAGTTCGGGACTCCGGGGGGCCGGGGAGCTGTTTTTT.

The rearrangement links TRBV10-3 to TRBJ2-2, with 8 bases matching TRBD1. In germline, CDR1 is ENHRY, CDR2 SYGVKD. The CDR3 sequence is 17 residues long. Germline trimming cut 2 bases from V and 1 base from J; bases unmatched to any gene: 6. CDR3 DNA: TGTGCCATCAGTGAGAAGAGAACAGGGGGGAACACCGGGGAGCTGTTTTTT. It is translated as CAISEKRTGGNTGELFF.

This clone was observed a single time. This chain joins TRBV6-1 and TRBJ2-7, with 7 nucleotides matching TRBD2. The J segment lost 5 bases and the V segment lost 3 bases, leaving 7 bases of the junction unmatched. The germline gives CDR1 MNHNS, CDR2 SASEGT. The length of the CDR3 is 14 residues. The CDR3 DNA reads TGTGCCAGCAGTGATGGGGAGGGAGCCGACGAGCAGTACTTC. Translating gives CASSDGEGADEQYF.

The chain couples TRBV4-2 to TRBJ1-1, with TRBD1 as a possible D gene (6 bases). The CDR3 runs to 15 residues. The germline V gene encodes CDR1 LGHNA and CDR2 YNFKEQ. Between the trimmed V and J ends, which lost 2 bases and 0 bases, there was a span of 10 bases. The DNA for the CDR3 is TGTGCCAGCAGCCAAAGGGGGTCTGTGAACACTGAAGCTTTCTTT. Protein: CASSQRGSVNTEAFF.

The V gene is TRBV29-1, the J gene TRBJ1-1; no definite D call. Per germline, CDR1 SQVTM and CDR2 ANQGSEA. V gave up 5 bases and J gave up 6 bases, with 16 bases separating them. The CDR3 sequence is 13 residues long. The CDR3 DNA reads as TGCAGCGTTCTGAGGTGGAGAGGGTCTGAAGCTTTCTTT. It specifies CSVLRWRGSEAFF.

The chain uses TRBV2 and TRBJ2-5; D unclear. The CDR3 totals 15 residues. Germline-derived CDR1 and CDR2 are SNHLY and FYNNEI. V dropped 6 bases and J dropped 2 bases, with 16 bases sitting between them. CDR3 coding DNA: TGTGCCAGCAGCCCCAATCGGGTACTACAAGAGACCCAGTACTTC. It specifies CASSPNRVLQETQYF.

V usage is TRBV5-1 and J usage is TRBJ1-2; tentatively, D is TRBD1 (6 bases). Germline lookup yields CDR1 SGHRS and CDR2 YFSETQ. The CDR3 consists of 15 residues. Trimming shortened V by 4 bases and J by 6 bases, and 19 bases separated the two germline ends. The CDR3 sequence is CASSPGQPRGDGYTF. In nucleotides, the CDR3 is TGCGCCAGCAGCCCCGGACAGCCTCGGGGGGATGGCTACACCTTC.

CDR3 DNA: TGTGCCAGCAGCTTAGGGGACAGGGGCCGTAATTCACCCCTCCACTTT. It translates to CASSLGDRGRNSPLHF. The J gene is TRBJ1-6, the V gene TRBV7-3, with TRBD1 identical over 10 bases. In germline, CDR1 is SGHTA, CDR2 FQGTGA. The CDR3 length is 16 residues. Trimming removed 2 bases from V and 6 bases from J; junction bases left unmatched: 4.

Comments on this clone: The junction differs from germline at one of its ends, possibly a read error. The chain has TRBV12-5 and TRBJ1-2, with D possibly being TRBD1 (6 bases). Germline V gene sequence: CDR1 LGHNT, CDR2 FRNRAP. The length of the CDR3 is 12 residues. CDR3 in amino acids: CASGLITRDMNF. The CDR3 region has the DNA TGTGCTAGTGGTTTGATAACCCGGGACATGAACTTC.

CDR3 region: CASSLVRGYTATDRYEAFF. Here the CDR3 DNA reads TGTGCCAGCAGCTTAGTGCGGGGTTACACGGCGACAGACAGATATGAAGCTTTCTTT. V and J are TRBV13 and TRBJ1-1, with TRBD1 as a possible D gene (5 bases). V was clipped by 1 base and J by 7 bases, with 28 bases between them. The CDR3 runs to 19 residues. Germline V gene data show CDR1 as PRHDT and CDR2 as FYEKMQ (reference sequence).

The table lists this clone with a count of one. CDR3 nucleotide sequence: TGTGCCAGTAGTATACGACAGACGGGTTTCTACGAGCAGTACTTC. It specifies CASSIRQTGFYEQYF. This chain uses TRBV19 with TRBJ2-7, with TRBD1 as a possible D gene (5 bases). The germline V gene encodes CDR1 LNHDA and CDR2 SQIVND (reference sequence). The length of the CDR3 is 15 residues. V lost 2 bases to trimming and J lost 3 bases, with 14 bases between them.